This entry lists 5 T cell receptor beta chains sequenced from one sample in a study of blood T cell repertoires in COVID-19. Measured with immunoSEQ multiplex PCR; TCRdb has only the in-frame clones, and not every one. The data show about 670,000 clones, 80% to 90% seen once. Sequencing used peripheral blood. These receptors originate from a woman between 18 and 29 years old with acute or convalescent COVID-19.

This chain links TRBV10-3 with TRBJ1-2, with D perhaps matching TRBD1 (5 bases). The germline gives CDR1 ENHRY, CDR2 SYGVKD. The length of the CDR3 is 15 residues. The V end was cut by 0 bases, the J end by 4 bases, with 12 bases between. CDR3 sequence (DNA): TGTGCCATCAGTGAGTCGCGGGGGGAGAGCTATGGCTACACCTTC. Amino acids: CAISESRGESYGYTF.

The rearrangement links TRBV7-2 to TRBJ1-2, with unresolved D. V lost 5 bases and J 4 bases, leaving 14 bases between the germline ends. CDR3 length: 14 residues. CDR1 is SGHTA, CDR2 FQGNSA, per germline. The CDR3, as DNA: TGTGCCAGCAGCCCCCTGGTGGTACTCTATGGCTACACCTTC. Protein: CASSPLVVLYGYTF.

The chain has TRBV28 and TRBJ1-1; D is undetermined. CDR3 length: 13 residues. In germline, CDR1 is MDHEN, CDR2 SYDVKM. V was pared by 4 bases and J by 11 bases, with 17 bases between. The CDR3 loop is CASSSPFRHLAFF. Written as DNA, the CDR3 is TGTGCCAGCAGTTCTCCGTTTCGACATCTGGCTTTCTTT.

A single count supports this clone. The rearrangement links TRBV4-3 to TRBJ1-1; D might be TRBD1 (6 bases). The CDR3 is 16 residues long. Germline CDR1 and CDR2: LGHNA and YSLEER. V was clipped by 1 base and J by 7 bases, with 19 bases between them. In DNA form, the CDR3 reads TGCGCCAGCAGCCAAGGTGGGGGGGGGCGTCTTGATGAAGCTTTCTTT. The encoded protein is CASSQGGGGRLDEAFF.

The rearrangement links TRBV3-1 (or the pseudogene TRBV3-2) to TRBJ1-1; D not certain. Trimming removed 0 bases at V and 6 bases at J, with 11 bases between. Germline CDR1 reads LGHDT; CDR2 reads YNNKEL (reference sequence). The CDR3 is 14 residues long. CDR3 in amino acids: CASSQDSMRAEAFF. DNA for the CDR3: TGTGCCAGCAGCCAAGATAGTATGAGGGCTGAAGCTTTCTTT.